This T cell receptor (beta chain) was obtained from a study of cytomegalovirus exposure and HLA in healthy donors. For this clone: Its antigen is currently unknown. The junction departs from the called germline gene at one end, perhaps through a read error.

The PCR made use of 60 Vbeta and 13 Jbeta primers. Produced via immunoSEQ multiplex PCR; TCRdb's table is partial and in-frame only. Here the sample spans around 70,000 clones, 70% to 90% being singletons. Study-level points and caveats: Being productive about 90% or about 30% of the time was typical of most TCR beta V segments in an earlier analysis. In a later analysis, at a false discovery rate of 0.05, roughly 18,000 TCR beta sequences were associated with HLA alleles. Across donors, presence/absence analyses took sequencing depth to be roughly uniform. Analyzed later, association rates of TCRs varied across HLA loci, with DRB1 most and HLA-C fewest.

The CDR3 totals 12 residues. Germline assignment: CDR1 SGHRS and CDR2 YFSETQ. This receptor was taken from a human donor in good health. Sequencing was done on a sample of PBMCs. The J gene is TRBJ1-2, the V gene TRBV5-1; 7 bases are a match to TRBD1. The CDR3 DNA is TGCGCCAGCAGCTGGGGACAGTATGGCTACCCCTTC. The encoded protein is CASSWGQYGYPF. Using reference TRBV5-1 and TRBJ1-2 for the parts outside the CDR3, the full variable domain is KAGVTQTPRYLIKTRGQQVTLSCSPISGHRSVSWYQQTPGQGLQFLFEYFSETQRNKGNFPGRFSGRQFSNSRSEMNVSTLELGDSALYLCASSWGQYGYPFGSGTRLTVV.